The 19 T cell receptor beta chains reported below all come from one sample, sequenced in a study of cytomegalovirus exposure and HLA in healthy donors. The PCR made use of 60 Vbeta and 13 Jbeta primers. Only in-frame clones appear in the TCRdb table, and some are missing; sequencing was by immunoSEQ multiplex PCR. The sample gives some 120,000 clones, 75% to 85% of which show up once; under 9.5% is in the top ten. Source material: PBMCs. The receptors were sampled from a woman between 50 and 59 years old in good health and CMV-seropositive.

V and J are TRBV7-3 and TRBJ1-1; 8 nucleotides line up with TRBD1. Germline CDR1 reads SGHTA; CDR2 reads FQGTGA. The CDR3 totals 16 residues. Unmatched junction bases numbered 6, after V lost 1 base and J lost 2 bases. The CDR3 loop reads CASSLSSQGANTEAFF. DNA for the CDR3: TGTGCCAGCAGCTTAAGTAGTCAGGGGGCCAACACTGAAGCTTTCTTT.

The chain links TRBV5-8 to TRBJ1-2, with 7 bases that match TRBD1. Germline assignment: CDR1 SGHTS and CDR2 YDEGEE. This CDR3 comprises 13 residues. Germline trimming cut 1 base from V and 6 bases from J; bases unmatched to any gene: 3. The CDR3 nucleotides are TGTGCCAGCAGCTTGCGGCAGGGGGATGGCTACACCTTC. This sequence encodes CASSLRQGDGYTF.

The CDR3 loop reads CASSGESLAVSYEQYF. CDR3 in DNA: TGTGCCAGCAGTGGGGAGAGCCTAGCGGTCTCCTACGAGCAGTACTTC. V gene TRBV6-1 combines with J gene TRBJ2-7, with 7 bases matching TRBD2. In germline, CDR1 is MNHNS, CDR2 SASEGT. V gave up 4 bases and J gave up 0 bases; unmatched junction bases: 9. The CDR3 runs 16 residues.

This clone was counted between two and nine times. The genes are TRBV11-2 and TRBJ1-1; no reliable D call. Trimming left V 2 bases short and J 2 bases short, with 6 bases between. The CDR3 is 13 residues long. Germline loops: CDR1 SGHAT, CDR2 FQNNGV. CDR3 amino acids: CASSLTKNTEAFF. The DNA of the CDR3 is TGTGCCAGCAGCTTAACAAAAAACACTGAAGCTTTCTTT.

The chain is built from TRBV5-1 and TRBJ1-2; 8 nucleotides line up with TRBD1. This CDR3 contains 14 residues. The germline V gene has CDR1 SGHRS and CDR2 YFSETQ. J lost 8 bases, V lost 4 bases, and 10 bases had no gene match. The CDR3, as DNA: TGCGCCAGCAGCGCCGGACAGGGTTTGGACGGCTACACCTTC. This codes for CASSAGQGLDGYTF.

The chain couples TRBV7-9 to TRBJ1-5; D is possibly TRBD1 (5 bases). This CDR3 is 13 amino acids long. CDR1 is SEHNR, CDR2 FQNEAQ, per germline (reference sequence). Trimming removed 6 bases from V and 4 bases from J, with 10 bases in between. The CDR3 sequence: CASRPPGNQPQHF. CDR3 nucleotides: TGTGCCAGCAGACCCCCAGGGAATCAGCCCCAGCATTTT.

This clone was found a few times. The chain combines TRBV7-8 with TRBJ1-1; 7 nucleotides align to TRBD1. V lost 1 base to trimming and J lost 4 bases; unmatched junction nucleotides: 6. Germline loops: CDR1 SGHVS, CDR2 FQNEAQ. CDR3 length: 15 amino acids. This CDR3 is CASSLVRGRVTEAFF. CDR3 nucleotides: TGTGCCAGCAGCTTAGTGAGGGGGCGGGTCACTGAAGCTTTCTTT.

The rearrangement joins TRBV4-1 to TRBJ2-3; TRBD1 might be the D (6 bases). In germline, CDR1 is MGHRA, CDR2 YSYEKL. Deletions cut 4 bases from V and 2 bases from J, with 19 bases between. The CDR3 is made up of 17 amino acids. The CDR3 DNA is TGCGCCAGCAGCCGCCCGGACAGTCTAACCACCACAGATACGCAGTATTTT. It is translated as CASSRPDSLTTTDTQYF.

The chain uses TRBV5-1 and TRBJ2-2, with 7 bases fitting TRBD2. This CDR3 comprises 18 residues. The V segment lost 0 bases and the J segment 4 bases; nucleotides outside the gene matches: 12. Per the germline V gene, CDR1 is SGHRS and CDR2 is YFSETQ. CDR3 sequence reads: CASSLATLAGAGTGELFF. The CDR3 nucleotides read TGCGCCAGCAGCTTGGCCACCTTAGCGGGTGCGGGCACCGGGGAGCTGTTTTTT.

This chain links TRBV5-1 with TRBJ2-7, with D maybe TRBD2 (5 bases). There are 15 residues in the CDR3. V was trimmed by 3 bases and J by 2 bases, leaving 15 bases between them. Per the germline V gene, CDR1 is SGHRS and CDR2 is YFSETQ. The CDR3 reads CASSWSSRETYEQYF. CDR3 bases: TGCGCCAGCAGCTGGTCATCCCGGGAAACCTACGAGCAGTACTTC.

This clone has only a few counts. The J gene is TRBJ2-2, the V gene TRBV5-1; 10 bases are a match to TRBD2. Germline V gene data show CDR1 as SGHRS and CDR2 as YFSETQ. The J segment lost 4 bases and the V segment lost 0 bases, leaving 6 bases of the junction unmatched. The CDR3 spans 17 residues. The CDR3 region is CASSLVSSGRGTGELFF. CDR3 sequence (DNA): TGCGCCAGCAGCTTGGTTTCCAGCGGGAGGGGCACCGGGGAGCTGTTTTTT.

The CDR3 bases are TGTGCCAGTAGTGGTGAAGGGGTAACTGAAGCTTTCTTT. Residues: CASSGEGVTEAFF. J is TRBJ1-1 and V is TRBV19; possible D gene TRBD1, 5 bases. Germline-derived CDR1 and CDR2 are LNHDA and SQIVND (reference sequence). CDR3 length: 13 residues. The V end was cut by 5 bases, the J end by 5 bases, with 12 bases between.

The genes are TRBV4-1 and TRBJ2-3; D is uncertain. The CDR3 is 14 amino acids. The V end was cut by 4 bases, the J end by 4 bases, with 12 bases between. The germline gives CDR1 MGHRA, CDR2 YSYEKL. CDR3 in amino acids: CASSLATLSDTQYF. The CDR3 coding sequence is TGCGCCAGCAGCCTAGCAACGTTGTCAGATACGCAGTATTTT.

This clone was seen a handful of times. The J gene is TRBJ2-5, the V gene TRBV19, with TRBD2 identical over 13 bases. Germline V gives CDR1 LNHDA, CDR2 SQIVND (reference sequence). The junction had 11 bases not matched to a gene; V was cut back by 3 bases and J by 1 base. The CDR3 extends over 19 amino acids. The chain's CDR3 is CASSIAPGLAGSSQETQYF. The CDR3 DNA sequence: TGTGCCAGTAGTATCGCCCCGGGACTAGCGGGGAGTAGCCAAGAGACCCAGTACTTC.

The gene calls are TRBV7-9 and TRBJ2-7, with TRBD1 matching over 7 bases. J lost 2 bases, V lost 5 bases, and 6 bases had no gene match. Germline V lookup: CDR1 SEHNR, CDR2 FQNEAQ (reference sequence). The CDR3 runs 14 residues. In DNA form, the CDR3 reads TGTGCCAGCAGCGGCCGACAGGGCACCTACGAGCAGTACTTC. Its translation is CASSGRQGTYEQYF.

This chain connects TRBV9 to TRBJ1-3, with D uncertain. Trimming stripped 0 bases from V and 0 bases from J, with 16 bases between. The germline V gene has CDR1 SGDLS and CDR2 YYNGEE. This CDR3 is built from 18 residues. The CDR3 DNA reads TGTGCCAGCAGCGTAGTATCCGCGGCCAGTCTCTCTGGAAACACCATATATTTT. Encoded protein: CASSVVSAASLSGNTIYF.

This rearrangement joins TRBV14 to TRBJ1-1; 11 bases map to TRBD1. V was pared by 4 bases and J by 6 bases, with 7 bases of the junction left unmatched. The CDR3 runs 15 residues. Germline values: CDR1 SGHDN, CDR2 FVKESK. Written as DNA, the CDR3 is TGTGCCAGCAGCCTCAGGACAGGGGGCTTGGCTGAAGCTTTCTTT. Translated: CASSLRTGGLAEAFF.

The rearrangement joins TRBV2 to TRBJ2-1; a weak D match, TRBD1 (5 bases). From germline, CDR1 is SNHLY and CDR2 FYNNEI. Trimming took off 4 bases at V and 9 bases at J, with 10 bases between the two ends. This CDR3 is built from 12 residues. The chain's CDR3 is CASSAGLTEQFF. The CDR3 DNA reads TGTGCCAGCAGTGCAGGGTTGACTGAGCAGTTCTTC.

The V gene is TRBV18, the J gene TRBJ1-1; possibly TRBD1 for D (5 bases). This CDR3 is built from 16 residues. V was pared by 1 base and J by 5 bases, with 17 bases between. In germline, CDR1 is KGHSH, CDR2 LQKENI. The CDR3 here is CASSPRDRGKSTEAFF. For the CDR3, the DNA is TGTGCCAGCTCACCACGGGATAGGGGTAAGAGTACTGAAGCTTTCTTT.